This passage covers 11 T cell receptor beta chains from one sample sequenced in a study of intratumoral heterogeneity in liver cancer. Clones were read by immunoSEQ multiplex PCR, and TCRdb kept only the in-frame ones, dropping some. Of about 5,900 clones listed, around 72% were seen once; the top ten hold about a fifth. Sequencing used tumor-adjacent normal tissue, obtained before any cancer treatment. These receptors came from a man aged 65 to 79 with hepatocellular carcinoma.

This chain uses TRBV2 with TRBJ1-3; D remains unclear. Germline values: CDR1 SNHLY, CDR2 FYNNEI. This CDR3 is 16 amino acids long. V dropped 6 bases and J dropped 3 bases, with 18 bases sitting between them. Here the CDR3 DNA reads TGTGCCAGCAGGGACGAGGCAGACACATTTGGAAACACCATATATTTT. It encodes CASRDEADTFGNTIYF.

The CDR3 region is CASSIGTGREKLFF. The CDR3 region has the DNA TGTGCCAGCAGTATCGGGACAGGGAGGGAAAAACTGTTTTTT. The rearrangement links TRBV28 to TRBJ1-4; 9 bases match TRBD1. The CDR3 runs to 14 residues. The trim removed 5 bases at V and 8 bases at J, leaving 6 bases unmatched. Germline values: CDR1 MDHEN, CDR2 SYDVKM. The entire variable domain, with the rest obtained from reference TRBV28 and TRBJ1-4, is as follows: DVKVTQSSRYLVKRTGEKVFLECVQDMDHENMFWYRQDPGLGLRLIYFSYDVKMKEKGDIPEGYSVSREKKERFSLILESASTNQTSMYLCASSIGTGREKLFFGSGTQLSVL.

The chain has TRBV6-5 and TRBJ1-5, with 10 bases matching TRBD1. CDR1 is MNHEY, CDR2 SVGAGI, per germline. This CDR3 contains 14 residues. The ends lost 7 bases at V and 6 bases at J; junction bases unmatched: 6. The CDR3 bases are TGTGCCAGCACTCCGGGACAGGGGCGTCAGCCCCAGCATTTT. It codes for CASTPGQGRQPQHF.

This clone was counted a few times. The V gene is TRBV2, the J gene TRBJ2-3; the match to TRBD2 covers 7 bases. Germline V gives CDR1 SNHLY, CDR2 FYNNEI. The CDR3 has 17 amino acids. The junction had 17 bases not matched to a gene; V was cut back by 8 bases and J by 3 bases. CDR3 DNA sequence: TGTGCCAGCCTCCTGGTAATCCGGCTAGCGGTTACAGATACGCAGTATTTT. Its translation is CASLLVIRLAVTDTQYF. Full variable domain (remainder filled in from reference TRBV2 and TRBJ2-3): EPEVTQTPSHQVTQMGQEVILRCVPISNHLYFYWYRQILGQKVEFLVSFYNNEISEKSEIFDDQFSVERPDGSNFTLKIRSTKLEDSAMYFCASLLVIRLAVTDTQYFGPGTRLTVL.

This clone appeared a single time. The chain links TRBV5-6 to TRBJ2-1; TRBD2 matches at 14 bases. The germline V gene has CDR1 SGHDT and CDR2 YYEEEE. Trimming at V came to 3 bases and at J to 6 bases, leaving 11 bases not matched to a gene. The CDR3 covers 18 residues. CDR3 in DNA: TGTGCCAGCAGCTATAGACTAGCGGGGGGGTTTCGGCCCAATGAGCAGTTCTTC. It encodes CASSYRLAGGFRPNEQFF.

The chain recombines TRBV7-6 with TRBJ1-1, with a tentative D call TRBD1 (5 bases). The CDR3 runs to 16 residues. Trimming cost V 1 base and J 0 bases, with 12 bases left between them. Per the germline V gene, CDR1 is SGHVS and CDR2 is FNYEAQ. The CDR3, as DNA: TGTGCCAGCAGCTTAGAAGTCGGGGACTTGAACACTGAAGCTTTCTTT. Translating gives CASSLEVGDLNTEAFF.

In DNA form, the CDR3 reads TGTGCCAGCAGCTTAGTGATTCGGGACCCTAACTATGGCTACACCTTC. Translating gives CASSLVIRDPNYGYTF. The chain recombines TRBV7-8 with TRBJ1-2; D is perhaps TRBD1 (5 bases). With 1 base removed from V and 0 bases from J, the gap between germline ends came to 12 bases. Germline loops: CDR1 SGHVS, CDR2 FQNEAQ. CDR3 size: 16 residues. The whole variable domain, remainder taken from reference TRBV7-8 and TRBJ1-2, is GAGVSQSPRYKVAKRGQDVALRCDPISGHVSLFWYQQALGQGPEFLTYFQNEAQLDKSGLPSDRFFAERPEGSVSTLKIQRTQQEDSAVYLCASSLVIRDPNYGYTFGSGTRLTVV.

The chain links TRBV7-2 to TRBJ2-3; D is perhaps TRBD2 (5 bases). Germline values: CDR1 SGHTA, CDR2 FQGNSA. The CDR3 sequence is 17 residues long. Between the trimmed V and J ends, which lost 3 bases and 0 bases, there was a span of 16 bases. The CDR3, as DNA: TGTGCCAGCAGCTTCCCCTCAATCGGGATCAGCACAGATACGCAGTATTTT. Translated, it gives CASSFPSIGISTDTQYF.

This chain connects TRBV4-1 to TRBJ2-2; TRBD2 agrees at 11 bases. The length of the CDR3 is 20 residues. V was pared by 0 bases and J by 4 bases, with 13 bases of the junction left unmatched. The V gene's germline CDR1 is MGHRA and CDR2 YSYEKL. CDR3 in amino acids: CASSQEVGVAGGFVTGELFF. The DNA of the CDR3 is TGCGCCAGCAGCCAAGAAGTGGGAGTAGCGGGGGGGTTCGTCACCGGGGAGCTGTTTTTT.

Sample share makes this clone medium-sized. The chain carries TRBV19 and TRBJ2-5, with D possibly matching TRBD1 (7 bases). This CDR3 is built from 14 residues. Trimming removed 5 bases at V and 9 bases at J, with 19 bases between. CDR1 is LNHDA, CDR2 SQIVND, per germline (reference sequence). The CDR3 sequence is CASSFGTVPGAQYF. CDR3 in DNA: TGTGCCAGTAGTTTCGGGACAGTCCCGGGGGCCCAGTACTTC.

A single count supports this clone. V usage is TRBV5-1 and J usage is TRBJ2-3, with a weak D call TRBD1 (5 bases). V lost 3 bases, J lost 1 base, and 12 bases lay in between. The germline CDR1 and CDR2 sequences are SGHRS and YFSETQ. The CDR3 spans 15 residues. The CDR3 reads CASSSTDSRTDTQYF. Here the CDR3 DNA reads TGCGCCAGCAGCTCGACCGACAGCCGCACAGATACGCAGTATTTT. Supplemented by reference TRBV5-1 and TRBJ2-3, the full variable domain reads KAGVTQTPRYLIKTRGQQVTLSCSPISGHRSVSWYQQTPGQGLQFLFEYFSETQRNKGNFPGRFSGRQFSNSRSEMNVSTLELGDSALYLCASSSTDSRTDTQYFGPGTRLTVL.